The sequence of this TCR beta chain was determined in a study of T-cell reconstitution after alpha-beta-depleted transplantation in children. The authors prepared the TCRbeta library with unique molecular identifiers. TCRdb re-called the PCR reads through MiXCR, storing one row per CDR3 protein. The sample holds 110,000 or so distinct CDR3 sequences, about 6.4% seen once. Findings and caveats of the study: Roughly two months post-transplant, alpha-beta T cells reportedly originated from several hundred graft clones that had expanded. Newly produced T cells mostly provided counts and TCRbeta diversity after one year, as hyperexpanded clones declined. Some patients showed high day-60 TCRbeta diversity, which derived from surviving recipient T cells and thymic progenitors.

Many counts were recorded for this clonotype. The antigen is undetermined. The CDR3 spans 16 residues. Between the trimmed V and J ends, which lost 0 bases and 0 bases, there was a span of 8 bases. The germline gives CDR1 SGHAT, CDR2 FQNNGV. The clonotype originates from a male patient aged 2 to 9 who had a stem cell transplant for acute lymphoblastic leukemia, so the T cells may come from the graft donor. The rearrangement joins TRBV11-2 to TRBJ2-2; D might be TRBD1 (5 bases). The sequences come from PBMCs, mostly from graft donor cells, collected 360 days after TCRalphabeta/CD19-depleted stem cell transplant. The CDR3 nucleotides are TGTGCCAGCAGCTTAGACGCAGGGCCGAACACCGGGGAGCTGTTTTTT. Protein product: CASSLDAGPNTGELFF.